The rows below give T cell receptor beta chains drawn from one sample of a study of metastatic and nonmetastatic thyroid tumors. TCRdb re-called the PCR reads through MiXCR. The table shows over 15,000 clones, with over 25% occurring only once. The sequenced sample was adjacent normal tissue. These receptors came from a female donor with papillary thyroid cancer or a benign thyroid nodule (not recorded which). Some clones in this sample may be carry-over from other donors' samples. Each CDR3 is given with its conserved first and last residue. D genes are given only for firm matches. Size tells how often a clone was seen (once, few, many) or the class of an expanded clone, and some rows leave it out.

d_gene: NA
j_gene: TRBJ2-1
abundance: NA
v_gene: TRBV27
CDR3aa: CAIRPLMVLNEKFF
CDR3nt: TGTGCCATAAGACCCCTGATGGTACTCAATGAGAAGTTCTTC

d_gene: NA
j_gene: TRBJ2-1
abundance: NA
v_gene: TRBV7-8
CDR3aa: CASSSLRYNEQFF
CDR3nt: TGTGCCAGCAGCTCCCTTCGCTACAATGAGCAGTTCTTC

d_gene: NA
j_gene: TRBJ1-2
abundance: NA
v_gene: TRBV3-1
CDR3aa: CASSRTEYGYTF
CDR3nt: TGTGCCAGCAGCCGGACGGAGTATGGCTACACCTTC

d_gene: TRBD2
j_gene: TRBJ2-5
abundance: NA
v_gene: TRBV10-3
CDR3aa: CAIRAGDEETQYF
CDR3nt: TGTGCCATCAGAGCGGGAGATGAAGAGACCCAGTACTTC

d_gene: NA
j_gene: TRBJ1-6
abundance: few
v_gene: TRBV28
CDR3aa: CASSSTPPEYSPLHF
CDR3nt: TGTGCCAGCAGTTCAACCCCGCCGGAGTATTCACCCCTCCACTTT

d_gene: NA
j_gene: TRBJ2-1
abundance: NA
v_gene: TRBV27
CDR3aa: CAISFIPGSGGRNGQFF
CDR3nt: TGTGCCATCAGTTTTATACCAGGATCGGGGGGCAGGAATGGGCAGTTCTTC

d_gene: TRBD2
j_gene: TRBJ2-2
abundance: medium-sized
v_gene: TRBV12-3/TRBV12-4
CDR3aa: CASSSGGGTGELFF
CDR3nt: TGTGCCAGCAGTTCGGGGGGAGGGACCGGGGAGCTGTTTTTT

d_gene: NA
j_gene: TRBJ2-1
abundance: few
v_gene: TRBV5-4
CDR3aa: CASTSEGRRNGYNEQFF
CDR3nt: TGTGCCAGCACCTCGGAGGGAAGGAGGAACGGCTACAATGAGCAGTTCTTC

d_gene: NA
j_gene: TRBJ2-3
abundance: many
v_gene: TRBV2
CDR3aa: CASSKLDRLSTDTQYF
CDR3nt: TGTGCCAGCAGTAAATTGGACAGATTAAGCACAGATACGCAGTATTTT

d_gene: TRBD1
j_gene: TRBJ1-5
abundance: NA
v_gene: TRBV6-2/TRBV6-3
CDR3aa: CASKDRGNHPQHF
CDR3nt: TGTGCCAGCAAGGACAGGGGTAATCATCCCCAGCATTTT

d_gene: TRBD1
j_gene: TRBJ1-5
abundance: few
v_gene: TRBV6-1
CDR3aa: CASTPGQGGNQPQHF
CDR3nt: TGTGCCAGCACCCCGGGACAGGGGGGCAATCAGCCCCAGCATTTT

d_gene: TRBD1
j_gene: TRBJ1-1
abundance: few
v_gene: TRBV25-1
CDR3aa: CASSELWAGGTEAFF
CDR3nt: TGTGCCAGCAGTGAATTGTGGGCAGGGGGCACTGAAGCTTTCTTT

d_gene: NA
j_gene: TRBJ2-6
abundance: NA
v_gene: TRBV5-1
CDR3aa: CASSSQGSGANVLTF
CDR3nt: TGCGCCAGCAGCTCTCAAGGGTCTGGGGCCAACGTCCTGACTTTC

d_gene: TRBD2
j_gene: TRBJ2-1
abundance: many
v_gene: TRBV14
CDR3aa: CASQRGTYNEQFF
CDR3nt: TGTGCCAGCCAGCGGGGGACCTACAATGAGCAGTTCTTC

d_gene: NA
j_gene: TRBJ2-7
abundance: NA
v_gene: TRBV20-1
CDR3aa: CSVPSGYEQYF
CDR3nt: TGCAGTGTTCCCTCGGGCTACGAGCAGTACTTC

d_gene: TRBD1
j_gene: TRBJ1-1
abundance: NA
v_gene: TRBV19
CDR3aa: CASSVDSGGAVTEAFF
CDR3nt: TGTGCCAGTAGTGTCGATTCAGGGGGCGCCGTCACTGAAGCTTTCTTT

d_gene: NA
j_gene: TRBJ2-5
abundance: many
v_gene: TRBV5-1
CDR3aa: CASSLVTGPGETQYF
CDR3nt: TGCGCCAGCAGCTTGGTAACAGGCCCAGGGGAGACCCAGTACTTC

d_gene: TRBD1
j_gene: TRBJ2-7
abundance: NA
v_gene: TRBV19
CDR3aa: CASSIAVGTGGYEQYF
CDR3nt: TGTGCCAGTAGTATAGCAGTCGGGACAGGGGGGTACGAGCAGTACTTC

d_gene: NA
j_gene: TRBJ2-2
abundance: few
v_gene: TRBV11-2
CDR3aa: CASSERELFF
CDR3nt: TGTGCCAGCAGCGAAAGGGAGCTGTTTTTT

d_gene: TRBD2
j_gene: TRBJ2-3
abundance: NA
v_gene: TRBV7-2
CDR3aa: CASSYRTSDDTQYF
CDR3nt: TGTGCCAGCAGCTACCGGACTAGCGATGATACGCAGTATTTT

d_gene: TRBD1
j_gene: TRBJ1-6
abundance: many
v_gene: TRBV5-6
CDR3aa: CASSLRRQGTRSPLHF
CDR3nt: TGTGCCAGCAGCTTAAGGCGACAGGGTACCAGGTCACCCCTCCACTTT

d_gene: TRBD2
j_gene: TRBJ2-7
abundance: NA
v_gene: TRBV11-1
CDR3aa: CASRSFTGGRHDEQYF
CDR3nt: TGTGCCAGCAGATCGTTTACGGGAGGGCGCCACGACGAGCAGTACTTC

d_gene: TRBD2
j_gene: TRBJ2-1
abundance: NA
v_gene: TRBV20-1
CDR3aa: CSAQTSGRATYNEQFF
CDR3nt: TGCAGTGCCCAGACTAGCGGCCGAGCGACCTACAATGAGCAGTTCTTC

d_gene: TRBD1
j_gene: TRBJ1-6
abundance: few
v_gene: TRBV6-5
CDR3aa: CASSYSGQGLSPLHF
CDR3nt: TGTGCCAGCAGTTACTCAGGACAGGGCCTTTCACCCCTCCACTTT

d_gene: TRBD1
j_gene: TRBJ1-2
abundance: NA
v_gene: TRBV18
CDR3aa: CASSLAPGGHYGYTF
CDR3nt: TGTGCCAGCTCACTAGCCCCAGGGGGCCACTATGGCTACACCTTC

d_gene: NA
j_gene: TRBJ2-3
abundance: NA
v_gene: TRBV11-3
CDR3aa: CASSLRVDTQYF
CDR3nt: TGTGCCAGCAGCTTACGTGTAGATACGCAGTATTTT

d_gene: TRBD2
j_gene: TRBJ2-3
abundance: many
v_gene: TRBV20-1
CDR3aa: CSAEERGGGSDTQYF
CDR3nt: TGCAGTGCCGAAGAGCGGGGGGGTGGGTCAGATACGCAGTATTTT

d_gene: NA
j_gene: TRBJ2-7
abundance: NA
v_gene: TRBV30
CDR3aa: CAWSGHSYEQYF
CDR3nt: TGTGCCTGGAGTGGACACTCCTACGAGCAGTACTTC

d_gene: NA
j_gene: TRBJ1-4
abundance: many
v_gene: TRBV7-2
CDR3aa: CASSHGQFNEKLFF
CDR3nt: TGTGCCAGCAGCCACGGACAGTTTAATGAAAAACTGTTTTTT

d_gene: TRBD1
j_gene: TRBJ1-1
abundance: few
v_gene: TRBV28
CDR3aa: CASSYRGNRGTEAFF
CDR3nt: TGTGCCAGCAGCTATAGGGGTAACAGGGGTACTGAAGCTTTCTTT

d_gene: NA
j_gene: TRBJ2-3
abundance: NA
v_gene: TRBV5-4
CDR3aa: CASSPEMGGTDTQYF
CDR3nt: TGTGCCAGCAGCCCCGAGATGGGTGGAACAGATACGCAGTATTTT

d_gene: TRBD1
j_gene: TRBJ1-2
abundance: NA
v_gene: TRBV20-1
CDR3aa: CSARRDREYGYTF
CDR3nt: TGCAGTGCTAGAAGGGACAGGGAGTATGGCTACACCTTC

d_gene: NA
j_gene: TRBJ2-2
abundance: NA
v_gene: TRBV7-3
CDR3aa: CASSLTKRNTGELFF
CDR3nt: TGTGCCAGCAGCTTAACCAAGCGGAACACCGGGGAGCTGTTTTTT

d_gene: TRBD2
j_gene: TRBJ2-3
abundance: NA
v_gene: TRBV5-1
CDR3aa: CASSLYGGREDTQYF
CDR3nt: TGCGCCAGCAGCTTGTACGGCGGGAGGGAGGATACGCAGTATTTT

d_gene: TRBD2
j_gene: TRBJ2-1
abundance: few
v_gene: TRBV24-1
CDR3aa: CATSSSRGVGEQFF
CDR3nt: TGTGCCACCAGTTCTTCTCGGGGGGTCGGGGAGCAGTTCTTC

d_gene: NA
j_gene: TRBJ2-7
abundance: many
v_gene: TRBV15
CDR3aa: CATSRVVEVSYEQYF
CDR3nt: TGTGCCACCAGCAGAGTCGTGGAGGTATCCTACGAGCAGTACTTC

d_gene: NA
j_gene: TRBJ1-2
abundance: many
v_gene: TRBV15
CDR3aa: CATSSSNVANYGYTF
CDR3nt: TGTGCCACCAGCAGCAGTAACGTAGCTAACTATGGCTACACCTTC

d_gene: NA
j_gene: TRBJ2-2
abundance: medium-sized
v_gene: TRBV6-2/TRBV6-3
CDR3aa: CASSSGETGELFF
CDR3nt: TGTGCCAGCAGTTCCGGGGAAACCGGGGAGCTGTTTTTT

d_gene: NA
j_gene: TRBJ1-3
abundance: few
v_gene: TRBV6-1
CDR3aa: CASSPQGGSGNTIYF
CDR3nt: TGTGCCAGCAGTCCCCAAGGCGGCTCTGGAAACACCATATATTTT

d_gene: NA
j_gene: TRBJ1-2
abundance: NA
v_gene: TRBV20-1
CDR3aa: CSARRTEYGYTF
CDR3nt: TGCAGTGCTAGAAGGACAGAGTATGGCTACACCTTC

d_gene: TRBD2
j_gene: TRBJ2-3
abundance: NA
v_gene: TRBV20-1
CDR3aa: CSATTRGAGVADTQYF
CDR3nt: TGCAGTGCTACAACTCGCGGAGCGGGAGTTGCAGATACGCAGTATTTT

d_gene: TRBD2
j_gene: TRBJ2-7
abundance: NA
v_gene: TRBV7-2
CDR3aa: CASSRPASGLYEQYF
CDR3nt: TGTGCCAGCTCTAGACCGGCTAGCGGGCTTTACGAGCAGTACTTC

d_gene: TRBD1
j_gene: TRBJ2-7
abundance: NA
v_gene: TRBV6-1
CDR3aa: CASSGPGQGVYEQYF
CDR3nt: TGTGCCAGCAGTGGACCGGGACAGGGGGTTTACGAGCAGTACTTC

d_gene: NA
j_gene: TRBJ2-3
abundance: few
v_gene: TRBV9
CDR3aa: CASRRGSGSTDTQYF
CDR3nt: TGTGCCAGCAGGAGGGGGTCAGGGTCGACAGATACGCAGTATTTT

d_gene: NA
j_gene: TRBJ2-7
abundance: once
v_gene: TRBV11-2
CDR3aa: CASSSGLAEEQYF
CDR3nt: TGTGCCAGCAGCTCGGGTCTGGCGGAGGAGCAGTACTTC

d_gene: NA
j_gene: TRBJ1-1
abundance: NA
v_gene: TRBV7-2
CDR3aa: CASSLGALSETFF
CDR3nt: TGTGCCAGCAGTTTAGGGGCTCTCTCGGAAACTTTCTTT

d_gene: NA
j_gene: TRBJ2-7
abundance: many
v_gene: TRBV6-2/TRBV6-3
CDR3aa: CASSYFGWKDEQYF
CDR3nt: TGTGCCAGCAGTTACTTTGGGTGGAAGGACGAGCAGTACTTC

d_gene: NA
j_gene: TRBJ2-7
abundance: NA
v_gene: TRBV4-2
CDR3aa: CASSQERQDKQYF
CDR3nt: TGTGCCAGCAGCCAAGAGCGGCAGGACAAGCAGTACTTC

d_gene: NA
j_gene: TRBJ1-1
abundance: NA
v_gene: TRBV11-3
CDR3aa: CASSLERPGDTEAFF
CDR3nt: TGTGCCAGCAGCTTAGAAAGGCCTGGCGACACTGAAGCTTTCTTT

d_gene: TRBD1
j_gene: TRBJ1-5
abundance: once
v_gene: TRBV5-1
CDR3aa: CASRGTGDNQPQHF
CDR3nt: TGCGCCAGCAGGGGGACAGGGGACAATCAGCCCCAGCATTTT

d_gene: NA
j_gene: TRBJ2-5
abundance: many
v_gene: TRBV7-2
CDR3aa: CASSSDSGAQYF
CDR3nt: TGTGCCAGCAGCTCAGATAGTGGGGCCCAGTACTTC

d_gene: NA
j_gene: TRBJ2-7
abundance: many
v_gene: TRBV5-4
CDR3aa: CASSLQRSYEQYF
CDR3nt: TGTGCCAGCAGCTTGCAGCGCTCCTACGAGCAGTACTTC

d_gene: NA
j_gene: TRBJ2-7
abundance: NA
v_gene: TRBV11-2
CDR3aa: CASSSRGEGGTYERYF
CDR3nt: TGTGCCAGCAGCTCGAGAGGGGAGGGGGGAACCTACGAGCGGTACTTC